This T cell receptor beta chain was found in a study of cytomegalovirus exposure and HLA in healthy donors. General study results and limits: Cytomegalovirus status was reportedly diagnosed by the classifier with high specificity and sensitivity. For most TCR sequences rarity was the rule, although some public TCRs occurred in many donors. Testing in vitro showed three CMV-associated chains specific for CMV antigens.

CDR1 and CDR2 (germline): MGHDK, SYGVNS. The length of the CDR3 is 17 residues. Germline trimming cut 4 bases from V and 0 bases from J; bases unmatched to any gene: 9. The study ran its PCR with 60 Vbeta and 13 Jbeta primers. Sequencing was performed with immunoSEQ multiplex PCR; in TCRdb, only in-frame clones are kept and a portion is missing. The data hold some 140,000 clones, with 80% observed a single time. Among the donors, all were healthy bone marrow donors. This clone was seen a single time. Its target is unknown. The chain couples TRBV25-1 to TRBJ1-1; 9 nucleotides match TRBD1. The source of this sequence is a man under 40 in good health. Sequencing used PBMCs. In DNA, the CDR3 is TGTGCCAGCAGTGCTCGACAGGGGGGGACCATGAACACTGAAGCTTTCTTT. Protein product: CASSARQGGTMNTEAFF.